This is a list of T cell receptor beta chains from one sample in a study of blood T cell repertoires in COVID-19. Profiling relied on immunoSEQ multiplex PCR, and the TCRdb table lists in-frame clones only, not all of them. The sample lists tens of thousands of clones; 85% to 95% were seen once. Specimen: peripheral blood. The receptors come from a woman in her sixties or seventies with active COVID-19. The CDR3 runs from the conserved cysteine through the conserved F or W. A D gene is named only where the DNA matches it firmly. Not every row has a clone size; where given, it reads once, few, many or a size class.

cdr3_aa cdr3_nt v_call d_call clone_size cdr3_length j_call
CASSVGGFGTDTQYF TGTGCCAGCAGCGTCGGGGGGTTTGGCACAGATACGCAGTATTTT TRBV9 TRBD2 . 15 TRBJ2-3
CASSVGPRDEQYF TGTGCCAGCAGCGTTGGCCCTCGGGACGAGCAGTACTTC TRBV9 . . 13 TRBJ2-7
CASSFGQGVNLGEAFF TGTGCCAGCAGTTTCGGACAGGGAGTTAATCTAGGTGAAGCTTTCTTT TRBV6-5 TRBD1 . 16 TRBJ1-1
CSVETGGRNTQYF TGCAGCGTTGAAACGGGGGGGCGAAATACGCAGTATTTT TRBV29-1 TRBD2 . 13 TRBJ2-3
CASSRLGQGAYEQYF TGTGCCAGCAGTCGGTTGGGACAGGGAGCCTACGAGCAGTACTTC TRBV21-1 . once 15 TRBJ2-7
CASSLRGGYGYTF TGTGCCAGCAGTTTGCGGGGGGGCTATGGCTACACCTTC TRBV12-3/TRBV12-4 . . 13 TRBJ1-2
CASSQSGGKETQYF TGTGCCAGCAGCCAGTCGGGGGGGAAAGAGACCCAGTACTTC TRBV7-2 TRBD2 . 14 TRBJ2-5
CASSPGTGEKNIQYF TGTGCCAGCAGCCCCGGGACAGGGGAGAAAAACATTCAGTACTTC TRBV3-1/TRBV3-2 TRBD1 . 15 TRBJ2-4
CASSWGGTGITGELFF TGTGCCAGCAGCTGGGGCGGGACAGGTATCACCGGGGAGCTGTTTTTT TRBV7-9 TRBD1 . 16 TRBJ2-2
CASSLAEYYGYTF TGTGCCAGCAGTTTGGCAGAATACTATGGCTACACCTTC TRBV28 . . 13 TRBJ1-2
CASKLRQGEYEQYF TGTGCCAGCAAACTCAGACAGGGGGAATACGAGCAGTACTTC TRBV2 TRBD1 . 14 TRBJ2-7